This entry features one T cell receptor (beta chain) sequence. Germline V CDR1 and CDR2: SGHNT, YYREEE (reference sequence). The ends were cut back, 4 bases at V and 2 bases at J, with 4 bases in the middle. The CDR3 extends over 11 amino acids. Sequenced by immunoSEQ multiplex PCR; TCRdb stores in-frame clones only, minus some. The repertoire holds about 21,000 clones, with roughly 43% as singletons. Responders (approximately 200,000, CFSE-labeled) met approximately 200,000 stimulators that were irradiated and violet-dye-labeled. Dividing CFSE-low CD3+CD4+ and CD3+CD8+ responders were isolated by sorting after the reaction. The data stem from a study of graft-versus-host responses after intestinal transplantation. General study findings and limits: Early post-transplant HvG declines showed an association with peak circulating GvH clone levels.

V is TRBV5-4 and J is TRBJ2-7, with D uncertain. The sample was alloreactive CD8+ T cells from a mixed lymphocyte reaction culture, taken before intestinal transplant. As for subset: CFSE-low proliferating T cells sorted from roughly six-day pre-transplant mixed lymphocyte reaction (GvH or HvG direction). This clonotype was obtained from a human patient who received an intestinal transplant. CDR3 DNA: TGTGCCAGCAGCGGAGCCTACGAGCAGTACTTC. It specifies CASSGAYEQYF.